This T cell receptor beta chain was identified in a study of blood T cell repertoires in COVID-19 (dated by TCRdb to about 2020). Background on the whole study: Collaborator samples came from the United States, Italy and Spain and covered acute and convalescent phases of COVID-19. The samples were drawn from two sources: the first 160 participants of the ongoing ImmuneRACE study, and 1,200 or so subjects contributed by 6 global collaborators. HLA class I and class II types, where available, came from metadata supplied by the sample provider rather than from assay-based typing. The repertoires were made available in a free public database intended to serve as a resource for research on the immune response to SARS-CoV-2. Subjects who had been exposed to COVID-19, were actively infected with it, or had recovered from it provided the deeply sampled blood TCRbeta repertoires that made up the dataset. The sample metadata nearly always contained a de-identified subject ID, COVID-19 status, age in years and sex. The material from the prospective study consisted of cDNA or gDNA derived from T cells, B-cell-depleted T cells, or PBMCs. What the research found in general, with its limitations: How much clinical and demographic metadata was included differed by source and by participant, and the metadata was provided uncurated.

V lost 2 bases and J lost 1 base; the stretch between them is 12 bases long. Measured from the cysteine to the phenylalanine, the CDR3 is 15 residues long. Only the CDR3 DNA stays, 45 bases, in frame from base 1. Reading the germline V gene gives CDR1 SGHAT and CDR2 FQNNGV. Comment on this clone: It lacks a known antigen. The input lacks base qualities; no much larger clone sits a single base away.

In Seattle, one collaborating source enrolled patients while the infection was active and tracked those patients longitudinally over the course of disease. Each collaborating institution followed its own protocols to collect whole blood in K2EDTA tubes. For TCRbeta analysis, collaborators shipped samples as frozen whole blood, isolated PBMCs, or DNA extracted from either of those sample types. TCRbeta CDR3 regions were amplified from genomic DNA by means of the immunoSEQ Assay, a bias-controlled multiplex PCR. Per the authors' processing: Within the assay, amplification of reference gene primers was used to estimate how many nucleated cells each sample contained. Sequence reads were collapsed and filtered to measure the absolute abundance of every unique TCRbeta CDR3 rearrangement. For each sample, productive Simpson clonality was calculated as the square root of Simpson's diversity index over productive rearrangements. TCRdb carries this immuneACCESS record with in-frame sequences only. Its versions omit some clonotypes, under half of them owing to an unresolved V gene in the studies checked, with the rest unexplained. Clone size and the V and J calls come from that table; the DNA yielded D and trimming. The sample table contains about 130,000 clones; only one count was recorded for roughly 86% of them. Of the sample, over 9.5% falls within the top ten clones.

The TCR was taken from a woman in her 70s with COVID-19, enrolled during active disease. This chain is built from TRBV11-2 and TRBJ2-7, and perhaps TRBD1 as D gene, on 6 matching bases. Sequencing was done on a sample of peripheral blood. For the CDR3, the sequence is CASSLTGQESYEQYF. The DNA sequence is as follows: TGTGCCAGCAGCTTAACAGGGCAGGAGTCCTACGAGCAGTACTTC.